This T cell receptor beta chain appears in the sequencing data of a study of Graves' ophthalmopathy and Graves' hyperthyroidism. Amplified material comprised TCR beta CDR3 regions derived from RNA transcripts. Scientists carried out first-round RT-PCR using HTBI primers and then a second-round multiplex PCR. TCRdb reprocessed the multiplex PCR reads via MiXCR and lists one record per CDR3 protein. The table includes roughly 36,000 distinct CDR3 sequences, roughly 50% detected once. CDR1 is WNHNN and CDR2 is SYGVQD in the germline V gene (reference sequence). V lost 2 bases and J lost 2; bases outside the gene matches: 0. This CDR3 region has 14 residues.

The sample was peripheral blood. The TCR originated in an adult woman with stable Graves' hyperthyroidism. V is TRBV10-1 and J is TRBJ2-7; 10 nucleotides line up with TRBD1. The CDR3 spells CASSEGQGAYEQYF. The DNA of the CDR3 is TGCGCCAGCAGTGAGGGACAGGGGGCCTACGAGCAGTACTTC.